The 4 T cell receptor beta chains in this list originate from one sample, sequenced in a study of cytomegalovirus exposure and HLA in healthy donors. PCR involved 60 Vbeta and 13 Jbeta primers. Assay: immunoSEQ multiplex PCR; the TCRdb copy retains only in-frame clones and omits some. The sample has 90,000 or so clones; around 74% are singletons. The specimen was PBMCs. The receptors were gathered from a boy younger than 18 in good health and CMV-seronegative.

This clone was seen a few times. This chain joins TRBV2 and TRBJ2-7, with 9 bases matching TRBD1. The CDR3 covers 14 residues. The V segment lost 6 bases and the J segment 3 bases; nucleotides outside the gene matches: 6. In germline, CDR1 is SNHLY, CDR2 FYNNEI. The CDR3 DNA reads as TGTGCCAGCAGGGGCGGGACAGGGAACTACGAGCAGTACTTC. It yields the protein CASRGGTGNYEQYF. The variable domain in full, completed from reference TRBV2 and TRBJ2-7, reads EPEVTQTPSHQVTQMGQEVILRCVPISNHLYFYWYRQILGQKVEFLVSFYNNEISEKSEIFDDQFSVERPDGSNFTLKIRSTKLEDSAMYFCASRGGTGNYEQYFGPGTRLTVT.

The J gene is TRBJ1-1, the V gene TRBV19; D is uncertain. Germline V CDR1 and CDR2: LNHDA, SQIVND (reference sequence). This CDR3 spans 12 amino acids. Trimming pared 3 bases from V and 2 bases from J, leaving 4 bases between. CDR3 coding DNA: TGTGCCAGTAGTATTTTAAACACTGAAGCTTTCTTT. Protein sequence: CASSILNTEAFF. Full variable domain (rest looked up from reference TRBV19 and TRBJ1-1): DGGITQSPKYLFRKEGQNVTLSCEQNLNHDAMYWYRQDPGQGLRLIYYSQIVNDFQKGDIAEGYSVSREKKESFPLTVTSAQKNPTAFYLCASSILNTEAFFGQGTRLTVV.

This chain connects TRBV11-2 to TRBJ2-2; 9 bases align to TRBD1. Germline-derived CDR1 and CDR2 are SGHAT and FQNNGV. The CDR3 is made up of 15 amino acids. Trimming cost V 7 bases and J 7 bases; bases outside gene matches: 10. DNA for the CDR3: TGTGCCAGCAACCCCCGGGACAGGGTCATCGGGGAGCTGTTTTTT. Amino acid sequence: CASNPRDRVIGELFF.

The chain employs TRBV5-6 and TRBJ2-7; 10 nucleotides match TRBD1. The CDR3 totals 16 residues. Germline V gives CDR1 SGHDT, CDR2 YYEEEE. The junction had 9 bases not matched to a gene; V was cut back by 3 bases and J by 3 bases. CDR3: CASSWGDRGRIYEQYF. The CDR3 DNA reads TGTGCCAGCAGCTGGGGAGACAGGGGGCGGATCTACGAGCAGTACTTC.